A selection of T cell receptor beta chains follows, all from one sample in a study of shared clonotypes between healthy human individuals. Data came from immunoSEQ multiplex PCR; TCRdb stores just in-frame clones and leaves some out. The sample contains a few hundred thousand clones, almost 97% of which appear only once. Sequencing was done on a sample of naive CD4+ T cells sorted from blood. The receptors stem from a woman aged 30 to 39 in good health. The CDR3 runs from the conserved cysteine through the conserved F or W. Fields, in order: D gene, V gene, J gene, clone size, CDR3 protein, CDR3 DNA. The D gene is left open where the match is weak. Clone size is stated in some rows and not others, as once, few, many or a class when expanded.

NA	TRBV18	TRBJ2-2	NA	CASSPPKSRTGELFF	TGTGCCAGCTCACCACCGAAATCGAGAACCGGGGAGCTGTTTTTT
TRBD1	TRBV28	TRBJ1-2	NA	CASSLQDRVAGYTF	TGTGCCAGCAGTTTACAGGACAGGGTAGCTGGCTACACCTTC
NA	TRBV18	TRBJ2-1	NA	CASSQGWSSYNEQFF	TGTGCCAGCTCACAGGGGTGGTCATCGTACAATGAGCAGTTCTTC
TRBD1	TRBV6-6	TRBJ1-2	NA	CASSRYDRGGYTF	TGTGCCAGCAGTCGATACGACAGGGGCGGCTACACCTTC
TRBD1	TRBV15	TRBJ1-1	once	CATSNPRGAPLMNTEAFF	TGTGCCACCAGCAACCCCAGGGGGGCGCCCCTCATGAACACTGAAGCTTTCTTT
TRBD1	TRBV19	TRBJ1-5	NA	CASLGGQGNHQPQHF	TGTGCCAGTCTAGGGGGACAGGGTAATCATCAGCCCCAGCATTTT
NA	TRBV11-2	TRBJ1-1	once	CASSSRENTEAFF	TGTGCCAGCAGCTCTAGAGAGAACACTGAAGCTTTCTTT
NA	TRBV5-8	TRBJ1-3	NA	CASSLGISGNTIYF	TGTGCCAGCAGCTTGGGGATCTCTGGAAACACCATATATTTT
NA	TRBV6-5	TRBJ1-4	NA	CASSSFRDGNEKLFF	TGTGCCAGCAGCTCCTTCCGGGACGGTAATGAAAAACTGTTTTTT
TRBD2	TRBV13	TRBJ2-1	NA	CASSLGLGLAGSEQFF	TGTGCCAGCAGCTTAGGACTCGGACTAGCGGGATCTGAGCAGTTCTTC
NA	TRBV27	TRBJ1-5	NA	CASSLSSANQPQHF	TGTGCCAGCAGTTTATCGAGCGCCAATCAGCCCCAGCATTTT
TRBD1	TRBV27	TRBJ2-7	NA	CASSLSRDRGNEQYF	TGTGCCAGCAGTTTATCCCGGGACAGGGGAAACGAGCAGTACTTC
TRBD2	TRBV5-6	TRBJ2-1	NA	CASSFRASGLLGSYNEQFF	TGTGCCAGCAGCTTTCGGGCTAGCGGGTTGTTAGGGTCCTACAATGAGCAGTTCTTC
NA	TRBV18	TRBJ1-1	NA	CASSPPSGIDEAFF	TGTGCCAGCTCACCACCGTCCGGGATTGATGAAGCTTTCTTT
NA	TRBV6-5	TRBJ1-1	NA	CASSLGGPTDTEAFF	TGTGCCAGCTCCCTGGGGGGGCCGACAGACACTGAAGCTTTCTTT
NA	TRBV28	TRBJ1-2	NA	CASSLGGGSDYGYTF	TGTGCCAGCAGTTTAGGTGGGGGCTCGGACTATGGCTACACCTTC
NA	TRBV13	TRBJ1-4	NA	CASSLWGRNEKLFF	TGTGCCAGCAGCTTATGGGGGAGGAATGAAAAACTGTTTTTT
NA	TRBV30	TRBJ2-3	once	CAWAQGSTDTQYF	TGTGCCTGGGCTCAGGGATCCACAGATACGCAGTATTTT
NA	TRBV5-1	TRBJ1-1	NA	CASSPGVFPEAFF	TGCGCCAGCAGCCCAGGGGTTTTCCCTGAAGCTTTCTTT
TRBD1	TRBV14	TRBJ2-2	NA	CASSGRTGNTGELFF	TGTGCCAGCAGTGGACGGACAGGGAACACCGGGGAGCTGTTTTTT
TRBD1	TRBV28	TRBJ1-5	NA	CASSVRTGAPEPQHF	TGTGCCAGCAGCGTAAGGACAGGGGCCCCGGAGCCCCAGCATTTT
NA	TRBV25-1	TRBJ2-1	NA	CASSLYNEQFF	TGTGCCAGCAGTTTATACAATGAGCAGTTCTTC
NA	TRBV6-1	TRBJ2-5	NA	CASSEGTVRETQYF	TGTGCCAGCAGTGAAGGGACAGTCAGGGAGACCCAGTACTTC
TRBD1	TRBV7-2	TRBJ2-7	NA	CASSLARDSYEQYF	TGTGCCAGCAGCTTAGCGAGGGACAGCTACGAGCAGTACTTC
TRBD1	TRBV28	TRBJ2-7	NA	CASSTRQGAREQYF	TGTGCCAGCAGCACCAGACAGGGGGCAAGGGAGCAGTACTTC
TRBD2	TRBV5-1	TRBJ2-5	NA	CASSLGASGQETQYF	TGCGCCAGCAGCTTGGGAGCTAGCGGGCAAGAGACCCAGTACTTC
TRBD1	TRBV27	TRBJ1-2	once	CASTITGGQGYGYTF	TGTGCCAGCACAATTACAGGGGGCCAAGGATATGGCTACACCTTC
NA	TRBV27	TRBJ2-7	once	CASSFSVGAHEQYF	TGTGCCAGCAGTTTCTCGGTAGGGGCCCACGAGCAGTACTTC
TRBD2	TRBV7-9	TRBJ2-5	NA	CASSLAVAGQETQYF	TGTGCCAGCAGCTTAGCGGTAGCGGGGCAAGAGACCCAGTACTTC
TRBD2	TRBV4-1	TRBJ2-1	NA	CASSHSGTSGRNEQFF	TGCGCCAGCAGCCATTCCGGGACTAGCGGGAGAAATGAGCAGTTCTTC
TRBD2	TRBV7-8	TRBJ2-1	NA	CASSLAEPGLAGYSSYNEQFF	TGTGCCAGCAGCTTAGCCGAACCGGGACTAGCGGGCTATAGCTCCTACAATGAGCAGTTCTTC
TRBD1	TRBV5-6	TRBJ1-2	few	CASSKEGQPYGYTF	TGTGCCAGCAGCAAGGAGGGACAGCCCTATGGCTACACCTTC
NA	TRBV4-1	TRBJ1-2	NA	CASSQESRGTYGYTF	TGCGCCAGCAGCCAAGAATCACGGGGGACTTATGGCTACACCTTC
TRBD2	TRBV6-1	TRBJ2-3	NA	CASSEALAGGSSTDTQYF	TGTGCCAGCAGTGAAGCCTTAGCGGGAGGATCTAGCACAGATACGCAGTATTTT
NA	TRBV28	TRBJ2-7	NA	CASSLQGEVYEQYF	TGTGCCAGCAGTTTACAAGGTGAGGTGTACGAGCAGTACTTC
NA	TRBV7-9	TRBJ1-4	NA	CASSSPRVRYSTNEKLFF	TGTGCCAGCAGCTCGCCCAGGGTCCGATACTCAACTAATGAAAAACTGTTTTTT
TRBD1	TRBV5-8	TRBJ2-5	NA	CASSLIRGTGTEETQYF	TGTGCCAGCAGCTTGATCCGTGGGACAGGGACTGAAGAGACCCAGTACTTC
NA	TRBV10-2	TRBJ2-5	NA	CASSESGETQYF	TGCGCCAGCAGTGAGTCCGGAGAGACCCAGTACTTC
TRBD2	TRBV10-2	TRBJ2-7	NA	CASSESWTSGRGSLYEQYF	TGCGCCAGCAGTGAGTCGTGGACTAGCGGGAGGGGTTCTCTCTACGAGCAGTACTTC
TRBD2	TRBV5-4	TRBJ2-5	NA	CASSWGGGGRETQYF	TGTGCCAGCAGCTGGGGCGGGGGAGGAAGGGAGACCCAGTACTTC
NA	TRBV7-3	TRBJ2-7	NA	CASSAVQNGEQYF	TGTGCCAGCAGCGCAGTTCAGAATGGCGAGCAGTACTTC
TRBD1	TRBV28	TRBJ1-5	NA	CATQAGQVPYSNQPQHF	TGTGCCACTCAGGCAGGACAGGTCCCATATAGCAATCAGCCCCAGCATTTT